These 18 T cell receptor beta chains were all obtained from the same sample, sequenced in a study of T cells in Graves' hyperthyroidism and ophthalmopathy. There were TCR beta CDR3 regions amplified from RNA transcripts. Researchers ran a first-round RT-PCR on the TCR CDR3 using the HTBI primer set. Each CDR3 protein gets one entry after TCRdb re-called the multiplex PCR reads with MiXCR. The sample consists of fewer than 250,000 distinct CDR3 sequences, approximately 17% of them appearing once. Sequencing was done on a sample of blood. Receptor source: a man over 45 with Graves' hyperthyroidism.

This clonotype has a count of ten or more. V usage is TRBV11-2 and J usage is TRBJ2-3; no reliable D call. Germline loops: CDR1 SGHAT, CDR2 FQNNGV. The V gene lost 1 base and the J gene lost 1 base, with 12 bases spanning the gap. The CDR3 runs 16 residues. As DNA, the CDR3 is TGTGCCAGCAGCTTAGGACACCCTCGGGGCACAGATACGCAGTATTTT. It translates to CASSLGHPRGTDTQYF.

In this sample, this clonotype turned up many times. This rearrangement joins TRBV5-1 to TRBJ2-1; D is undetermined. The CDR3 totals 13 residues. The V gene lost 1 base and the J gene lost 5 bases, with 7 bases spanning the gap. CDR1 SGHRS and CDR2 YFSETQ come from the germline V gene. The DNA of the CDR3 is TGCGCCAGCAGCTTGCGACAAAACAATGAGCAGTTCTTC. This encodes CASSLRQNNEQFF.

This clonotype was detected many times. This chain connects TRBV29-1 to TRBJ2-3, with TRBD2 as a possible D gene (6 bases). This CDR3 contains 14 residues. In germline, CDR1 is SQVTM, CDR2 ANQGSEA. V was clipped by 2 bases and J by 1 base, with 10 bases between them. The CDR3 reads CSVEMPSGTDTQYF. The DNA of the CDR3 is TGCAGCGTTGAAATGCCTAGCGGCACAGATACGCAGTATTTT.

The J gene is TRBJ2-6, the V gene TRBV4-3; the match to TRBD1 covers 7 bases. Losses at the gene ends were 4 bases for V and 0 bases for J; bases not matched to a gene: 6. The CDR3 is 17 residues long. Germline values: CDR1 LGHNA, CDR2 YSLEER. DNA for the CDR3: TGCGCCAGCAGCCTCCGGGACAGCCACTCTGGGGCCAACGTCCTGACTTTC. It encodes CASSLRDSHSGANVLTF.

The genes are TRBV11-2 and TRBJ2-1; 9 bases fit TRBD2. The CDR3 spans 14 residues. V was pared by 5 bases and J by 9 bases, with 8 bases of the junction left unmatched. Germline CDR1 and CDR2: SGHAT and FQNNGV. CDR3: CASSQVAGEAEQFF. The DNA of the CDR3 is TGTGCCAGCAGCCAAGTAGCGGGAGAGGCTGAGCAGTTCTTC. The full variable domain, in which reference TRBV11-2 and TRBJ2-1 provide the parts outside the CDR3, is EAGVAQSPRYKIIEKRQSVAFWCNPISGHATLYWYQQILGQGPKLLIQFQNNGVVDDSQLPKDRFSAERLKGVDSTLKIQPAKLEDSAVYLCASSQVAGEAEQFFGPGTRLTVL.

The chain joins TRBV14 to TRBJ2-5; D possibly corresponds to TRBD2 (5 bases). The CDR3 has 14 amino acids. Germline loops: CDR1 SGHDN, CDR2 FVKESK. V shed 3 bases and J shed 3 bases, with 11 bases lying between them. CDR3 in DNA: TGTGCCAGCAGCCACTTAGGACTGGAAGAGACCCAGTACTTC. As protein: CASSHLGLEETQYF.

J is TRBJ2-1 and V is TRBV6-1; D possibly corresponds to TRBD1 (5 bases). Per germline, CDR1 MNHNS and CDR2 SASEGT. This CDR3 is 15 amino acids long. The V end was cut by 1 base, the J end by 4 bases, with 11 bases between. The CDR3 nucleotides read TGTGCCAGCAGTGAAGACTACAGGCTTTACAATGAGCAGTTCTTC. Protein product: CASSEDYRLYNEQFF.

The chain combines TRBV7-2 with TRBJ2-1, with D uncertain. The germline V gene encodes CDR1 SGHTA and CDR2 FQGNSA. CDR3 length: 15 residues. V was cut by 5 bases and J by 7 bases, with 18 bases left in between. The CDR3 protein is CASSQSSLSSNEQFF. Here the CDR3 DNA reads TGTGCCAGCAGCCAATCTAGTTTATCTTCAAATGAGCAGTTCTTC. The full variable domain, with the rest looked up from reference TRBV7-2 and TRBJ2-1, is GAGVSQSPSNKVTEKGKDVELRCDPISGHTALYWYRQSLGQGLEFLIYFQGNSAPDKSGLPSDRFSAERTGGSVSTLTIQRTQQEDSAVYLCASSQSSLSSNEQFFGPGTRLTVL.

The chain links TRBV4-3 to TRBJ2-2; perhaps TRBD2 as D (5 bases). The germline V and J ends were trimmed by 5 bases and 1 base, with 8 bases remaining between them. This CDR3 is built from 14 residues. Germline-derived CDR1 and CDR2 are LGHNA and YSLEER. The CDR3 DNA follows: TGCGCCAGCAGCGAGCGGAGGAACACCGGGGAGCTGTTTTTT. It specifies CASSERRNTGELFF.

This clonotype was observed a few times. The V call is TRBV20-1, the J call TRBJ2-2; 12 bases align to TRBD2. The CDR3 is 16 residues long. The trim removed 2 bases at V and 7 bases at J, leaving 8 bases unmatched. Germline lookup yields CDR1 DFQATT and CDR2 SNEGSKA (reference sequence). CDR3 in amino acids: CSARFPSGRAGGELFF. DNA of the CDR3: TGCAGTGCTAGATTCCCTAGCGGGAGGGCCGGCGGGGAGCTGTTTTTT.

This clonotype was seen ten or more times. The chain joins TRBV11-2 to TRBJ2-5; perhaps TRBD2 as D (6 bases). Germline CDR1 reads SGHAT; CDR2 reads FQNNGV. The CDR3 loop spans 18 amino acids. V was trimmed by 0 bases and J by 4 bases, leaving 21 bases between them. CDR3 sequence: CASSLDPMPAGWGETQYF. DNA of the CDR3: TGTGCCAGCAGCTTAGATCCCATGCCGGCGGGATGGGGAGAGACCCAGTACTTC.

The chain has TRBV3-1 and TRBJ2-6, with D hard to call. The germline CDR1 and CDR2 sequences are LGHDT and YNNKEL (reference sequence). Deletions cut 1 base from V and 0 bases from J, with 13 bases between. The CDR3 has 18 amino acids. In DNA form, the CDR3 reads TGTGCCAGCAGCCAAGCCACCCTCTCTCTCTCTGGGGCCAACGTCCTGACTTTC. As protein: CASSQATLSLSGANVLTF.

This clonotype was detected many times. This sequence joins TRBV5-6 and TRBJ2-1, with 11 bases that match TRBD2. The CDR3 has 15 amino acids. Looked up from germline, CDR1 is SGHDT and CDR2 is YYEEEE. V lost 4 bases and J lost 4; bases outside the gene matches: 4. CDR3 residues: CASSKGLAEYNEQFF. The CDR3 nucleotides read TGTGCCAGCAGCAAGGGACTAGCGGAATACAATGAGCAGTTCTTC.

This clonotype was seen a handful of times. The chain uses TRBV4-2 and TRBJ1-1; tentatively, D is TRBD1 (6 bases). Germline assignment: CDR1 LGHNA and CDR2 YNFKEQ. V lost 0 bases to trimming and J lost 4 bases, with 12 bases between them. The CDR3 is made up of 15 amino acids. CDR3 bases: TGTGCCAGCAGCCAAGAACGAGGGGGAAGCACTGAAGCTTTCTTT. The encoded protein is CASSQERGGSTEAFF.

This clonotype was counted at least ten times. The V and J genes are TRBV5-5 and TRBJ1-5; 8 positions match TRBD1. CDR1 is SGHKS and CDR2 is YYEKEE in the germline V gene (reference sequence). CDR3 length: 14 amino acids. With V trimmed by 4 bases and J by 6 bases, 6 bases remained unmatched. In nucleotides, the CDR3 is TGTGCCAGCAGCCGCGGACAGGGCGGTCAGCCCCAGCATTTT. Protein sequence: CASSRGQGGQPQHF.

A few counts support this clonotype. The J gene is TRBJ2-1, the V gene TRBV4-1; TRBD1 might be the D (5 bases). Trimming pared 2 bases from V and 3 bases from J, leaving 14 bases between. Germline-derived CDR1 and CDR2 are MGHRA and YSYEKL. This CDR3 has 16 amino acids. The CDR3: CASSQPTASIYNEQFF. CDR3 bases: TGCGCCAGCAGCCAACCGACAGCGTCTATCTACAATGAGCAGTTCTTC.

This clonotype has at least ten counts. One end of the junction is discordant with germline, which a read error may explain. The chain carries TRBV2 and TRBJ2-5, with D possibly called TRBD1 or TRBD2 (5 bases each). CDR1 SNHLY and CDR2 FYNNEI come from the germline V gene. The CDR3 is 14 amino acids. The CDR3 is CASSEGVGGETQYF. In DNA, the CDR3 is TGTGCCAGCAGCGAAGGGGTTGGCGGGGAGACCCAGTACTTC.

The table lists this clonotype with many counts. The V and J genes are TRBV5-1 and TRBJ2-7; D is uncertain. The CDR3 loop spans 15 amino acids. Trimming removed 0 bases at V and 2 bases at J, with 12 bases between. The germline CDR1 and CDR2 sequences are SGHRS and YFSETQ. As DNA, the CDR3 is TGCGCCAGCAGCTTGGCAACCAGTGAGGCCTACGAGCAGTACTTC. It is translated as CASSLATSEAYEQYF.